This T cell receptor (beta chain) was sequenced for a study of cytomegalovirus exposure and HLA in healthy donors. Study-level results: There was a cluster of highly shared sequence variants that was likely a sequencing artifact. Several of the most significant clusters were apparently associated with common viral pathogens in a later analysis. When analyzed later, a missense DCLRE1C variant was found to be linked to TCR beta V- and J-gene trimming.

With regard to this clone: Its matching antigen is unknown.

PCR used 60 Vbeta primers and 13 Jbeta primers. The assay was immunoSEQ multiplex PCR, and TCRdb's table has in-frame clones only and misses some. The repertoire holds about 110,000 clones, with 82% as singletons. V was pared by 5 bases and J by 0 bases, with 14 bases between. Germline CDR1 and CDR2: MDHEN and SYDVKM. The CDR3 runs 16 residues. The sequenced material came from PBMCs. This TCR was recovered from a woman younger than 35 in good health and CMV-seronegative. The chain couples TRBV28 to TRBJ1-5, with D perhaps TRBD1 (6 bases). The CDR3 coding sequence is TGTGCCAGCAGTCCTGGACAGTTATATAGCAATCAGCCCCAGCATTTT. It yields the protein CASSPGQLYSNQPQHF.